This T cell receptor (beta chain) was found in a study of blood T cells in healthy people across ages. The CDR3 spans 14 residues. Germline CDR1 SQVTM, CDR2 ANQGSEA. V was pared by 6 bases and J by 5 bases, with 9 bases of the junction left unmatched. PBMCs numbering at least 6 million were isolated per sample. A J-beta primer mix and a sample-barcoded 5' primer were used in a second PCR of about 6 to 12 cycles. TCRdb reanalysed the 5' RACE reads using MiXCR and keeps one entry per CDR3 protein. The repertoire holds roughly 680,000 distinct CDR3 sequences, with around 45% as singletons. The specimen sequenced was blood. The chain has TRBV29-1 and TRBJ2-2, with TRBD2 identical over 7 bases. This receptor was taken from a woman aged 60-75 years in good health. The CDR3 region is CSVLMAGVTGELFF. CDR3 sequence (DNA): TGCAGCGTCCTCATGGCGGGAGTTACCGGGGAGCTGTTTTTT.